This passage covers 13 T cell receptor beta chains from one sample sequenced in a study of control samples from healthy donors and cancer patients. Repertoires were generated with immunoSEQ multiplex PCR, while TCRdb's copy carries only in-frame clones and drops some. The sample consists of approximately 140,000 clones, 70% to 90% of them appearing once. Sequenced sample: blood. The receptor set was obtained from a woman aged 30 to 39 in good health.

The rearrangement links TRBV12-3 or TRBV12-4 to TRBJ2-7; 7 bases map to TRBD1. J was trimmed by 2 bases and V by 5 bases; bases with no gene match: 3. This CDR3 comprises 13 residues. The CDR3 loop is CASSRGLAYEQYF. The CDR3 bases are TGTGCCAGCAGTAGGGGGCTCGCCTACGAGCAGTACTTC.

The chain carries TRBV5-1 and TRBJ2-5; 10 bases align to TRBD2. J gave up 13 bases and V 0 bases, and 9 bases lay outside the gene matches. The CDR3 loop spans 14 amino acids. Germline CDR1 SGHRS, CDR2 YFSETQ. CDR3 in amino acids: CASSLVSSGRSWYF. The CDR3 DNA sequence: TGCGCCAGCAGCTTGGTGTCTAGCGGGAGATCCTGGTACTTC.

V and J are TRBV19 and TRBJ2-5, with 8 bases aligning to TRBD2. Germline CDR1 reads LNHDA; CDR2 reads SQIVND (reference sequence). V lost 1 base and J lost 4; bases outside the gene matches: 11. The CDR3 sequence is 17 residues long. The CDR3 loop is CASSIGRGGRYAETQYF. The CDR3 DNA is TGTGCCAGTAGTATAGGTCGGGGCGGGAGGTACGCAGAGACCCAGTACTTC.

The CDR3 here is CASRPIDLGRTEAFF. CDR3 sequence (DNA): TGTGCCAGCAGGCCCATTGACTTGGGAAGGACTGAAGCTTTCTTT. The J gene is TRBJ1-1, the V gene TRBV27, with D hard to call. The CDR3 consists of 15 residues. Trimming took 6 bases from V and 5 from J, leaving 19 bases between them. Germline V gene lookup returns CDR1 MNHEY and CDR2 SMNVEV (reference sequence).

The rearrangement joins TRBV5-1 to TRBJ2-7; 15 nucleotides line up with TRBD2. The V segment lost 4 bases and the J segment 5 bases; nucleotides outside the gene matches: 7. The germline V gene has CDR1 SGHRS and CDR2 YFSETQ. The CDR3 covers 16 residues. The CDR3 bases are TGCGCCAGCAGCGGGGGGACTAGCGGGAGGAGCCACGAGCAGTACTTC. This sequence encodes CASSGGTSGRSHEQYF.

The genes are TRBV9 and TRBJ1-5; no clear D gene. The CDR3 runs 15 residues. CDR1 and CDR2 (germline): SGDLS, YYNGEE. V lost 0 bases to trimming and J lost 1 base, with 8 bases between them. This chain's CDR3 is CASSVAVGSNQPQHF. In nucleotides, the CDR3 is TGTGCCAGCAGCGTAGCTGTCGGAAGCAATCAGCCCCAGCATTTT.

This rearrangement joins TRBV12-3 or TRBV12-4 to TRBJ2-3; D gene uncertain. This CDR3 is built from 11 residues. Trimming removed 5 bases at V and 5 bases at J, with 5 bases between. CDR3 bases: TGTGCCAGCAGTCCCGGAGATACGCAGTATTTT. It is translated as CASSPGDTQYF.

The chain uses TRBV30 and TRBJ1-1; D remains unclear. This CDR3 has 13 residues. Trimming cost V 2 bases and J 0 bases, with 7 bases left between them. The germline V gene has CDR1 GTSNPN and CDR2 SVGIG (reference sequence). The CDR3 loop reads CAWSLPVNTEAFF. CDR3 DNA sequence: TGTGCCTGGAGTTTACCGGTGAACACTGAAGCTTTCTTT.

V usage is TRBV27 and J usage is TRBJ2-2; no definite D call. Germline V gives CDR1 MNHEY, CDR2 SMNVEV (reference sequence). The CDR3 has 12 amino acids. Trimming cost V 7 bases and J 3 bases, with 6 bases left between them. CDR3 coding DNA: TGTGCCAGCAAGTCGGACACCGGGGAGCTGTTTTTT. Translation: CASKSDTGELFF.

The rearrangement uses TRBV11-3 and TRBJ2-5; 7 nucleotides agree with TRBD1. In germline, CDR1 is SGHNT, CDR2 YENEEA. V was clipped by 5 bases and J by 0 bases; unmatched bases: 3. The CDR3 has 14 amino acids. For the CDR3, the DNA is TGTGCCAGCAGCCGTGGGACAGACCAAGAGACCCAGTACTTC. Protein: CASSRGTDQETQYF.

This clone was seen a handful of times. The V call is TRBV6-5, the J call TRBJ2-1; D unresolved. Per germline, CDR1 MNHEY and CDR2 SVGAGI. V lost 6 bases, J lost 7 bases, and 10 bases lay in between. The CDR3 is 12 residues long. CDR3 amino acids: CASRINSNEQFF. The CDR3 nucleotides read TGTGCCAGCAGGATCAACAGTAATGAGCAGTTCTTC.

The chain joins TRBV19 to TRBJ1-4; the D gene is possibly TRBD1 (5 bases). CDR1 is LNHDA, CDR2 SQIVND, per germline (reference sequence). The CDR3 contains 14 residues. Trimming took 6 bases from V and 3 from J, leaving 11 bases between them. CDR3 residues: CASSGGVSNEKLFF. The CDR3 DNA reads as TGTGCCAGTAGCGGAGGGGTTTCTAATGAAAAACTGTTTTTT.

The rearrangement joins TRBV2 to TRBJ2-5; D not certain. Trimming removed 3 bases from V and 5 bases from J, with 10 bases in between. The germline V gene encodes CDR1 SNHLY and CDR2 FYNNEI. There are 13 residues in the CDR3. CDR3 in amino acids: CASSDAVGETQYF. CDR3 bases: TGTGCCAGCAGTGATGCGGTTGGGGAGACCCAGTACTTC.